The clone carrying this TCR beta chain was seen a single time. The antigen remains unidentified. At one end the junction does not follow the germline gene, possibly because of a read error. The data originate from a study of cytomegalovirus exposure and HLA in healthy donors. General study findings and limits: Donors belonging to an Asian-associated ancestry cluster reportedly showed fewer N-insertions in productive TCRs than the roughly 680-donor mean, according to what a later analysis found.

This CDR3 has 17 residues. The germline CDR1 and CDR2 sequences are SSHAT and FNYEAQ (reference sequence). PCR was performed using 60 Vbeta and 13 Jbeta primers. Generated by immunoSEQ multiplex PCR, the TCRdb table keeps only in-frame clones and is missing some. The sample contains about 190,000 clones, 60% to 80% of which appear only once. The gene calls are TRBV7-7 and TRBJ2-2, with 8 bases identical to TRBD1. Sequencing input: PBMCs. The sequence derives from a woman under 30 in good health and CMV-seronegative. This CDR3 reads CASSLAAGGASTGELFF. The CDR3 bases are TGTGCTAGCAGCTTAGCAGCAGGGGGCGCGAGCACCGGGGAGCTGTTTTTT.